This T cell receptor (beta chain) was recovered during a study of cytomegalovirus exposure and HLA in healthy donors. Looking at the study overall: As an earlier analysis found, 180 million or so T cells yielded over 95 million unique TCR beta sequences. Findings and limits, study-wide: Solely CMV serostatus was available to characterize immune exposure. The authors reported that TCR beta sequences could predict HLA-A and HLA-B alleles. These predictions were accurate for most subjects in the first cohort.

On this clone: Its antigen is not known.

Per germline, CDR1 SEHNR and CDR2 FQNEAQ (reference sequence). The CDR3 is made up of 16 amino acids. V gave up 5 bases and J gave up 3 bases, with 19 bases separating them. It was with 60 Vbeta and 13 Jbeta primers that the PCR ran. The repertoire was sequenced with immunoSEQ multiplex PCR; TCRdb's copy has only in-frame clones and lacks some. The sample has about 50,000 clones, roughly four fifths seen once. Sequenced input: PBMCs. The source of this sequence is a boy younger than 18 in good health and CMV-seropositive. The V gene is TRBV7-9, the J gene TRBJ2-5; D is perhaps TRBD1 (6 bases). CDR3 sequence (DNA): TGTGCCAGCAGCCCAGGACCCCGGGACATAAAAGAGACCCAGTACTTC. It yields the protein CASSPGPRDIKETQYF. Full variable domain (missing parts from reference TRBV7-9 and TRBJ2-5): DTGVSQNPRHKITKRGQNVTFRCDPISEHNRLYWYRQTLGQGPEFLTYFQNEAQLEKSRLLSDRFSAERPKGSFSTLEIQRTEQGDSAMYLCASSPGPRDIKETQYFGPGTRLLVL.